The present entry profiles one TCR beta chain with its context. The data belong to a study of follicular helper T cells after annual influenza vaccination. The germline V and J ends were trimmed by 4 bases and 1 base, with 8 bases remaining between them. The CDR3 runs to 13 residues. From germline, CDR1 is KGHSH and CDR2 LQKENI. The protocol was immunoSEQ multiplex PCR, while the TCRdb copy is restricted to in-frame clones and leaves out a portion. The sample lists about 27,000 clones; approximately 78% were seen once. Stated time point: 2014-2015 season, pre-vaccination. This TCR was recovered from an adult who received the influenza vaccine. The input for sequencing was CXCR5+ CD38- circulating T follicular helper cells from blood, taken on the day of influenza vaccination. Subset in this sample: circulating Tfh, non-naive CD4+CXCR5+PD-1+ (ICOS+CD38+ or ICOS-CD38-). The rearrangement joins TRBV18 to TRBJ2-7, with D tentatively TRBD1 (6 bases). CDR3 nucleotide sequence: TGTGCCAGCTCACAAGGACAGTCCTACGAGCAGTACTTC. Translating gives CASSQGQSYEQYF.